What follows is one T cell receptor (beta chain) and its context. Its target is not known. The data were obtained in a study of cytomegalovirus exposure and HLA in healthy donors. Study findings and constraints: It was in a later analysis that TCR association rates were seen to vary by HLA locus, highest for DRB1 and lowest for HLA-C. CMV serostatus alone was available as immune exposure information. A later analysis linked a missense DCLRE1C variant to TCR beta V- and J-gene trimming.

The PCR had 60 Vbeta and 13 Jbeta primers. Profiling relied on immunoSEQ multiplex PCR, and the TCRdb table lists in-frame clones only, not all of them. The sample consists of around 110,000 clones, 70% to 80% of them appearing once. CDR3 length equals 14 residues. The trim removed 7 bases at V and 1 base at J, leaving 5 bases unmatched. CDR1 and CDR2 from the germline V gene are SNHLY and FYNNEI. The rearrangement joins TRBV2 to TRBJ1-1; 8 nucleotides agree with TRBD1. The sample was PBMCs. This clonotype was sampled from a woman aged 18-29 years in good health and CMV-seronegative. In DNA, the CDR3 is TGTGCCAGCAATCGACAGGGGTGGAACACTGAAGCTTTCTTT. It translates to CASNRQGWNTEAFF.